Below, 21 T cell receptor beta chains from the same sample are listed, as sequenced in a study of blood T cell repertoires in COVID-19 (dated by TCRdb to 2020 to 2022). The method behind the library was the immunoSEQ multiplex PCR assay. Imported from immuneACCESS, the table was reduced by TCRdb to in-frame sequences with V and J called. These copies leave out some clones; in studies compared against another copy, an unresolved V gene accounts for under half, and the cause of the remainder is not known. Across this sample there are around 300,000 clones, with approximately 84% seen only once. The ten most abundant clones make up approximately 2% of the sample. Sequenced: peripheral blood. The receptors were sampled from a woman under 40 who had recovered from COVID-19.

This rearrangement joins TRBV18 to TRBJ1-1, with TRBD1 matching 9 bases. This CDR3 is built from 15 residues. The trim removed 3 bases at V and 3 bases at J, leaving 5 bases unmatched. Germline V gene data show CDR1 as KGHSH and CDR2 as LQKENI. Written as DNA, the CDR3 is TGTGCCAGCTCACCGAGACAGGGGGTGGACACTGAAGCTTTCTTT. Translated, it gives CASSPRQGVDTEAFF. The full variable domain, rest sourced from reference TRBV18 and TRBJ1-1, is NAGVMQNPRHLVRRRGQEARLRCSPMKGHSHVYWYRQLPEEGLKFMVYLQKENIIDESGMPKERFSAEFPKEGPSILRIQQVVRGDSAAYFCASSPRQGVDTEAFFGQGTRLTVV.

The J gene is TRBJ2-7, the V gene TRBV27, with 11 bases lining up with TRBD1. The CDR3 is 13 residues long. Germline CDR1 is MNHEY and CDR2 is SMNVEV (reference sequence). V lost 10 bases, J lost 4 bases, and 6 bases stayed unmatched. The CDR3: CATSGTGGYEQYF. CDR3 bases: TGTGCCACCTCCGGGACAGGGGGATACGAGCAGTACTTC.

The chain joins TRBV7-2 to TRBJ1-4; D is possibly TRBD1 (6 bases). CDR3 length: 16 residues. Trimming left V 5 bases short and J 10 bases short, with 23 bases between. From germline, CDR1 is SGHTA and CDR2 FQGNSA. The CDR3 nucleotides are TGTGCCAGCAGCGACCGACAGGTTTTGGGAACCGGAAAACTGTTTTTT. Its translation is CASSDRQVLGTGKLFF.

The CDR3 is CASSVGGLQAKNIQYF. The DNA for the CDR3 is TGTGCCAGCAGTGTTGGGGGACTGCAAGCCAAAAACATTCAGTACTTC. The genes are TRBV6-1 and TRBJ2-4; possibly TRBD2 for D (6 bases). CDR1 MNHNS and CDR2 SASEGT come from the germline V gene. The CDR3 runs 16 residues. The germline V and J ends were trimmed by 4 bases and 0 bases, with 13 bases remaining between them.

The chain employs TRBV6-1 and TRBJ1-6, with 10 bases lining up with TRBD1. V lost 4 bases to trimming and J lost 0 bases; unmatched junction nucleotides: 9. Germline V gene data show CDR1 as MNHNS and CDR2 as SASEGT. This CDR3 is built from 19 residues. The CDR3 sequence: CASSVGTGVFSSYNSPLHF. The CDR3 bases are TGTGCCAGCAGTGTAGGGACAGGGGTTTTCAGCTCCTATAATTCACCCCTCCACTTT.

This chain uses TRBV18 with TRBJ1-4; D gene unclear. The germline V and J ends were trimmed by 3 bases and 8 bases, with 13 bases remaining between them. The CDR3 length is 14 residues. The germline V gene encodes CDR1 KGHSH and CDR2 LQKENI. The CDR3 protein is CASSPSVSKEKLFF. For the CDR3, the DNA is TGTGCCAGCTCACCGTCAGTATCGAAGGAAAAACTGTTTTTT. The whole variable domain, remainder taken from reference TRBV18 and TRBJ1-4, is NAGVMQNPRHLVRRRGQEARLRCSPMKGHSHVYWYRQLPEEGLKFMVYLQKENIIDESGMPKERFSAEFPKEGPSILRIQQVVRGDSAAYFCASSPSVSKEKLFFGSGTQLSVL.

This chain connects TRBV7-6 to TRBJ2-1, with a possible D match to TRBD2 (7 bases). Germline assignment: CDR1 SGHVS and CDR2 FNYEAQ. The CDR3 has 15 residues. The V and J ends lost 4 bases and 7 bases respectively, with 17 bases between them. DNA for the CDR3: TGTGCCAGCAGCTCCCTAGGGGGGGGCCCAAATGAGCAGTTCTTC. This codes for CASSSLGGGPNEQFF.

CDR3 bases: TGTGCCAGCTCAACCGGACAGGGGTTTTCTGAAGCTTTCTTT. The encoded protein is CASSTGQGFSEAFF. The J gene is TRBJ1-1, the V gene TRBV18; 9 nucleotides match TRBD1. The ends lost 5 bases at V and 6 bases at J; junction bases unmatched: 7. Germline V gene data show CDR1 as KGHSH and CDR2 as LQKENI. The CDR3 spans 14 residues.

This chain uses TRBV15 with TRBJ1-6, with D possibly matching TRBD1 (5 bases). Trimming shortened V by 0 bases and J by 7 bases, and 13 bases separated the two germline ends. The germline V gene encodes CDR1 LNHNV and CDR2 YYDKDF (reference sequence). The CDR3 has 16 residues. As DNA, the CDR3 is TGTGCCACCAGCAGAGATTGGCGGGGGGACAATTCACCCCTCCACTTT. Translating gives CATSRDWRGDNSPLHF. The entire variable domain, with the rest obtained from reference TRBV15 and TRBJ1-6, is as follows: DAMVIQNPRYQVTQFGKPVTLSCSQTLNHNVMYWYQQKSSQAPKLLFHYYDKDFNNEADTPDNFQSRRPNTSFCFLDIRSPGLGDTAMYLCATSRDWRGDNSPLHFGNGTRLTVT.

The chain carries TRBV27 and TRBJ2-1, with TRBD2 identical over 8 bases. The V segment lost 2 bases and the J segment 4 bases; nucleotides outside the gene matches: 4. The CDR3 contains 15 residues. Germline V gene lookup returns CDR1 MNHEY and CDR2 SMNVEV (reference sequence). The CDR3 coding sequence is TGTGCCAGCAGTTTAGCGGGGGGCATTTACAATGAGCAGTTCTTC. This translates into CASSLAGGIYNEQFF.

V is TRBV9 and J is TRBJ1-5; a weak D match, TRBD1 (5 bases). Germline V gives CDR1 SGDLS, CDR2 YYNGEE. The ends were cut back, 4 bases at V and 5 bases at J, with 13 bases in the middle. CDR3 length equals 14 residues. The CDR3 sequence: CASSPQVWDQPQHF. The DNA of the CDR3 is TGTGCCAGCAGCCCACAGGTCTGGGATCAGCCCCAGCATTTT.

The V call is TRBV11-1, the J call TRBJ2-5, with D possibly being TRBD1 (6 bases). The CDR3 is 13 residues long. Germline loops: CDR1 SGHAT, CDR2 FQDESV (reference sequence). Trimming removed 6 bases at V and 4 bases at J, with 12 bases between. CDR3 protein: CASSLGALETQYF. CDR3 in DNA: TGTGCCAGCAGTCTGGGGGCTTTAGAGACCCAGTACTTC. The full variable domain, in which reference TRBV11-1 and TRBJ2-5 provide the parts outside the CDR3, is EAEVAQSPRYKITEKSQAVAFWCDPISGHATLYWYRQILGQGPELLVQFQDESVVDDSQLPKDRFSAERLKGVDSTLKIQPAELGDSAMYLCASSLGALETQYFGPGTRLLVL.

The chain couples TRBV15 to TRBJ2-1; no firm D call. In germline, CDR1 is LNHNV, CDR2 YYDKDF (reference sequence). V dropped 1 base and J dropped 6 bases, with 7 bases sitting between them. There are 13 residues in the CDR3. DNA of the CDR3: TGTGCCACCAGCAGAGCGTTAATCAATGAGCAGTTCTTC. It specifies CATSRALINEQFF.

The chain employs TRBV6-2 or TRBV6-3 and TRBJ2-5, with TRBD1 matching over 7 bases. The CDR3 spans 18 residues. With 2 bases clipped from V and 7 bases from J, the junction kept 19 bases outside the gene matches. Germline CDR1 reads MNHEY; CDR2 reads SVGEGT. The CDR3 nucleotides read TGTGCCAGCAGTTACCCAACGGGTCTGACAGGGAAGATGGTGACCCAGTACTTC. Residues: CASSYPTGLTGKMVTQYF.

The sample holds one count of this clone. The gene calls are TRBV20-1 and TRBJ2-3; D remains unclear. The CDR3 sequence is 13 residues long. The V end was cut by 3 bases, the J end by 4 bases, with 11 bases between. Germline loops: CDR1 DFQATT, CDR2 SNEGSKA (reference sequence). This CDR3 is CSASHPVADTQYF. The CDR3 nucleotides are TGCAGTGCTAGTCATCCGGTGGCAGATACGCAGTATTTT.

V and J are TRBV28 and TRBJ1-1; D is possibly TRBD1 (6 bases). V lost 7 bases and J 2 bases, leaving 23 bases between the germline ends. Germline assignment: CDR1 MDHEN and CDR2 SYDVKM. CDR3 size: 17 residues. For the CDR3, the DNA is TGTGCCAGCACTCTAAGCGGGGGCGCCGGGATTAACACTGAAGCTTTCTTT. It encodes CASTLSGGAGINTEAFF. Full variable domain (outside the CDR3, taken from reference TRBV28 and TRBJ1-1): DVKVTQSSRYLVKRTGEKVFLECVQDMDHENMFWYRQDPGLGLRLIYFSYDVKMKEKGDIPEGYSVSREKKERFSLILESASTNQTSMYLCASTLSGGAGINTEAFFGQGTRLTVV.

This sequence joins TRBV7-2 and TRBJ2-2, with TRBD2 matching 11 bases. The J segment lost 4 bases and the V segment lost 3 bases, leaving 4 bases of the junction unmatched. This CDR3 region has 16 residues. Germline values: CDR1 SGHTA, CDR2 FQGNSA. The CDR3 coding sequence is TGTGCCAGCAGCTTGGGGACTAGCGGACCCACCGGGGAGCTGTTTTTT. The encoded protein is CASSLGTSGPTGELFF. Filled out from reference TRBV7-2 and TRBJ2-2, the complete variable domain reads GAGVSQSPSNKVTEKGKDVELRCDPISGHTALYWYRQSLGQGLEFLIYFQGNSAPDKSGLPSDRFSAERTGGSVSTLTIQRTQQEDSAVYLCASSLGTSGPTGELFFGEGSRLTVL.

The V and J genes are TRBV11-2 and TRBJ1-6, with 8 nucleotides matching TRBD1. The trim removed 6 bases at V and 0 bases at J, leaving 4 bases unmatched. The CDR3 sequence is 16 residues long. Germline CDR1 reads SGHAT; CDR2 reads FQNNGV. CDR3 bases: TGTGCCAGCAGTTCAGGGGGCGCCTCCTATAATTCACCCCTCCACTTT. Residues: CASSSGGASYNSPLHF.

V and J are TRBV3-1 (or the pseudogene TRBV3-2) and TRBJ2-7, with 16 bases identical to TRBD2. CDR3 length equals 18 residues. Per the germline V gene, CDR1 is LGHDT and CDR2 is YNNKEL (reference sequence). V gave up 8 bases and J gave up 0 bases; unmatched junction bases: 10. CDR3 region: CASSGGLAGGPGSYEQYF. The CDR3 DNA is TGTGCCAGCTCCGGGGGACTAGCGGGAGGGCCGGGCTCCTACGAGCAGTACTTC.

This chain connects TRBV4-1 to TRBJ1-4, with D tentatively TRBD1 (5 bases). This CDR3 region has 15 residues. Trimming shortened V by 8 bases and J by 4 bases, and 17 bases separated the two germline ends. Germline loops: CDR1 MGHRA, CDR2 YSYEKL. The CDR3 protein is CASHTPGLNNEKLFF. Written as DNA, the CDR3 is TGCGCCAGCCATACTCCGGGACTCAATAATGAAAAACTGTTTTTT.

This clone was seen a few times. The V call is TRBV24-1, the J call TRBJ1-1; 7 nucleotides align to TRBD1. The CDR3 runs 15 residues. Germline loops: CDR1 KGHDR, CDR2 SFDVKD. J lost 1 base, V lost 5 bases, and 6 bases had no gene match. The CDR3 DNA sequence: TGTGCCACCAGTGGCGCCAGGGGGGAGAACACTGAAGCTTTCTTT. This encodes CATSGARGENTEAFF.